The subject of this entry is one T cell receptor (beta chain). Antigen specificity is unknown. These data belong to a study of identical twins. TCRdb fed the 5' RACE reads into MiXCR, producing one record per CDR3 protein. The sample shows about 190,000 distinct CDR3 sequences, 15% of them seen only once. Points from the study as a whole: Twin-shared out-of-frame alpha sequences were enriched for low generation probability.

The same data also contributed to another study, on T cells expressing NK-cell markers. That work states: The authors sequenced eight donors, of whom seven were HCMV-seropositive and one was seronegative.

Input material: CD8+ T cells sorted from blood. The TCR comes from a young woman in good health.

Here the CDR3 reads CASNGEDAGSSEQFF. CDR3 nucleotides: TGTGCCAGCAACGGTGAAGATGCGGGAAGTTCTGAGCAGTTCTTC. This rearrangement joins TRBV9 to TRBJ2-1; TRBD2 is a possible D gene (6 bases). Trimming left V 6 bases short and J 9 bases short, with 22 bases between. CDR1 is SGDLS and CDR2 is YYNGEE in the germline V gene. CDR3 length: 15 residues.